This entry lists 25 T cell receptor beta chains sequenced from one sample in a study. TCRdb called the 5' RACE reads again in MiXCR, with one record for every CDR3 protein. The sample has about 61,000 distinct CDR3 sequences, about 31% seen once. The specimen sequenced was tumor-infiltrating naive CD4+ T cells sorted from the breast tumor. Subset denoted: naive CD4+ T cells, CD4+CD45RA+CD25-. The receptors come from a female donor with breast cancer.

The chain joins TRBV18 to TRBJ1-5; TRBD1 is a possible D gene (5 bases). Trimming stripped 3 bases from V and 3 bases from J, with 6 bases between. This CDR3 has 13 residues. Per the germline V gene, CDR1 is KGHSH and CDR2 is LQKENI. CDR3 amino acids: CASSPGHNQPQHF. CDR3 nucleotide sequence: TGTGCCAGCTCACCCGGACACAATCAGCCCCAGCATTTT. Variable domain in full (rest from reference TRBV18 and TRBJ1-5): NAGVMQNPRHLVRRRGQEARLRCSPMKGHSHVYWYRQLPEEGLKFMVYLQKENIIDESGMPKERFSAEFPKEGPSILRIQQVVRGDSAAYFCASSPGHNQPQHFGDGTRLSIL.

The chain carries TRBV28 and TRBJ2-5, with 8 positions matching TRBD1. The germline CDR1 and CDR2 sequences are MDHEN and SYDVKM. This CDR3 is built from 15 residues. V lost 5 bases to trimming and J lost 3 bases; unmatched junction nucleotides: 8. CDR3 protein: CASSRRTGYKETQYF. The CDR3 DNA follows: TGTGCCAGCAGTCGGAGGACAGGGTATAAAGAGACCCAGTACTTC.

The rearrangement links TRBV4-1 to TRBJ2-5, with a possible D match to TRBD1 (6 bases). V lost 4 bases to trimming and J lost 5 bases, with 17 bases between them. Per germline, CDR1 MGHRA and CDR2 YSYEKL. The CDR3 is 15 residues long. CDR3 coding DNA: TGCGCCAGCAGCCGAGAAACAGGGAATGAGGAGACCCAGTACTTC. Its translation is CASSRETGNEETQYF.

Comments on this clonotype: A much larger clone lies one base from this, so it may be a read error. The chain combines TRBV5-1 with TRBJ2-3, with 10 bases aligning to TRBD2. This CDR3 has 16 residues. Germline V gives CDR1 SGHRS, CDR2 YFSETQ. As DNA, the CDR3 is TGCGCCAGCAGCTTGAGGACTAGCGGAATCACAGATAAGCAGTATTTT. Amino acid sequence: CASSLRTSGITDKQYF.

The chain's CDR3 is CASSEEADLTPQHF. The CDR3 DNA sequence: TGTGCCAGCAGTGAAGAGGCAGACTTAACGCCCCAGCATTTT. The V and J genes are TRBV6-1 and TRBJ1-5; D is ambiguous. Germline lookup yields CDR1 MNHNS and CDR2 SASEGT. The CDR3 runs 14 residues. V lost 1 base to trimming and J lost 9 bases, with 13 bases between them.

This clonotype was seen just once. The chain uses TRBV5-1 and TRBJ2-7; 12 bases are a match to TRBD2. The CDR3 length is 16 residues. The V segment lost 7 bases and the J segment 1 base; nucleotides outside the gene matches: 9. Germline loops: CDR1 SGHRS, CDR2 YFSETQ. The CDR3 nucleotides are TGCGCCAGCGGCCTCGGACTAGCGGGGAAATCCTACGAGCAGTACTTC. Translated, it gives CASGLGLAGKSYEQYF.

This rearrangement joins TRBV6-9 to TRBJ2-1; 7 bases line up with TRBD2. After removal of 7 bases from V and 4 bases from J, the junction contained 7 bases not matched to a gene. Germline CDR1 reads MNHGY; CDR2 reads SVAAGI. The CDR3 consists of 14 residues. CDR3 sequence: CASTMRESYNEQFF. CDR3 coding DNA: TGTGCCAGCACCATGCGGGAGTCTTACAATGAGCAGTTCTTC.

This clonotype was detected only a few times. The V and J genes are TRBV12-3 or TRBV12-4 and TRBJ1-5, with D possibly being TRBD1 (6 bases). The CDR3 loop spans 14 amino acids. Trimming took 2 bases from V and 6 from J, leaving 11 bases between them. The CDR3 DNA reads as TGTGCCAGCAGTTTAATAGGGGGGGGTCAGCCCCAGCATTTT. Residues: CASSLIGGGQPQHF.

This clonotype was observed a few times. V and J are TRBV7-2 and TRBJ2-1; 10 positions match TRBD2. The V segment lost 5 bases and the J segment 5 bases; nucleotides outside the gene matches: 3. Germline CDR1 reads SGHTA; CDR2 reads FQGNSA. This CDR3 is 14 amino acids long. CDR3 loop: CASSPSGGDNEQFF. CDR3 coding DNA: TGTGCCAGCAGCCCGAGCGGGGGGGACAATGAGCAGTTCTTC.

This chain joins TRBV11-2 and TRBJ1-2; no reliable D call. The CDR3 is 19 residues long. Germline assignment: CDR1 SGHAT and CDR2 FQNNGV. V was cut by 0 bases and J by 5 bases, with 25 bases left in between. This chain's CDR3 is CASSLDLERVPRWLYGYTF. The CDR3 bases are TGTGCCAGCAGCTTAGACTTAGAGAGGGTCCCACGGTGGCTATATGGCTACACCTTC.

The genes are TRBV5-6 and TRBJ2-4, with 9 bases identical to TRBD1. Germline trimming cut 3 bases from V and 0 bases from J; bases unmatched to any gene: 16. From germline, CDR1 is SGHDT and CDR2 YYEEEE. The CDR3 extends over 20 amino acids. CDR3 sequence (DNA): TGTGCCAGCAGCTCTCTTGTGGGACAGGGTAAAGAACTAGCCAAAAACATTCAGTACTTC. Protein sequence: CASSSLVGQGKELAKNIQYF.

The rearrangement links TRBV11-2 to TRBJ2-7; 13 bases match TRBD2. V lost 5 bases and J lost 5; bases outside the gene matches: 15. This CDR3 region has 18 residues. Germline V gene sequence: CDR1 SGHAT, CDR2 FQNNGV. The CDR3: CASSPIVRGLAGSHEQYF. The CDR3 DNA is TGTGCCAGCAGCCCAATAGTTCGGGGACTAGCGGGGTCCCACGAGCAGTACTTC.

The chain recombines TRBV25-1 with TRBJ1-5; the match to TRBD1 covers 8 bases. CDR1 and CDR2 (germline): MGHDK, SYGVNS. The CDR3 has 14 amino acids. V lost 6 bases and J lost 7; bases outside the gene matches: 8. DNA for the CDR3: TGTGCCAGCAGCGGGGACAGGAATGGACAGCCCCAGCATTTT. It specifies CASSGDRNGQPQHF.

The sample holds a few counts of this clonotype. The chain joins TRBV4-1 to TRBJ1-1; possibly TRBD1 for D (5 bases). The germline V gene encodes CDR1 MGHRA and CDR2 YSYEKL. V gave up 4 bases and J gave up 8 bases, with 14 bases separating them. The CDR3 is made up of 13 amino acids. CDR3 nucleotides: TGCGCCAGCAGCCCGGGGCAGGGCCGAGAAGCTTTCTTT. Encoded protein: CASSPGQGREAFF.

The chain is built from TRBV4-1 and TRBJ2-1, with 8 positions matching TRBD1. Germline lookup yields CDR1 MGHRA and CDR2 YSYEKL. V was clipped by 0 bases and J by 9 bases; unmatched bases: 16. The CDR3 loop spans 18 amino acids. CDR3 sequence (DNA): TGCGCCAGCAGCCAAGATCAGGGTAGGAGACAGGGGCCCAGTGAGCAGTTCTTC. Its translation is CASSQDQGRRQGPSEQFF.

On this clonotype itself: With a much larger clone just one base away, this may be a read error. The chain recombines TRBV4-3 with TRBJ2-5; D unresolved. V lost 8 bases to trimming and J lost 4 bases, with 17 bases between them. The CDR3 is 14 amino acids. Germline V gene lookup returns CDR1 LGHNA and CDR2 YSLEER. The CDR3 DNA reads TGCGCCAGCGGCCCCTTTAGGCTGGGAGAGACCCAGTACTTC. As protein: CASGPFRLGETQYF.

CDR3 bases: TGTGCCATACAAAACGGACAGACATACGAGCAGTACTTC. This codes for CAIQNGQTYEQYF. V gene TRBV2 combines with J gene TRBJ2-7; D is possibly TRBD1 (6 bases). The germline CDR1 and CDR2 sequences are SNHLY and FYNNEI. The CDR3 extends over 13 amino acids. The V gene lost 10 bases and the J gene lost 4 bases, with 17 bases spanning the gap.

The chain links TRBV11-3 to TRBJ2-7, with TRBD1 as a possible D gene (5 bases). This CDR3 region has 13 residues. Germline V gene data show CDR1 as SGHNT and CDR2 as YENEEA. Between the trimmed V and J ends, which lost 1 base and 6 bases, there was a span of 10 bases. CDR3 sequence (DNA): TGTGCCAGCAGCTTAGGGACAACCACCGAGCAGTACTTC. Its translation: CASSLGTTTEQYF.

This chain links TRBV7-2 with TRBJ2-7, with 9 bases lining up with TRBD2. Germline lookup yields CDR1 SGHTA and CDR2 FQGNSA. V was clipped by 1 base and J by 6 bases; unmatched bases: 10. The CDR3 consists of 16 residues. For the CDR3, the DNA is TGTGCCAGCAGCTTAGGTAGCGGGAGAGTAGTCACCGAGCAGTACTTC. Its translation: CASSLGSGRVVTEQYF.

The chain links TRBV4-2 to TRBJ1-5; D is undetermined. The CDR3 runs to 16 residues. Trimming stripped 1 base from V and 0 bases from J, with 10 bases between. The germline V gene has CDR1 LGHNA and CDR2 YNFKEQ. The CDR3 DNA reads TGTGCCAGCAGCCAAGGGCAGGACTATAGCAATCAGCCCCAGCATTTT. Translation gives CASSQGQDYSNQPQHF.

This clonotype was seen at least ten times. This sequence joins TRBV6-2 or TRBV6-3 and TRBJ2-7; D perhaps matches TRBD2 (5 bases). Per the germline V gene, CDR1 is MNHEY and CDR2 is SVGEGT. Trimming cost V 6 bases and J 2 bases, with 14 bases left between them. This CDR3 has 14 amino acids. CDR3 loop: CASRAESGPYEQYF. For the CDR3, the DNA is TGTGCCAGCAGGGCAGAGAGCGGACCCTACGAGCAGTACTTC.

This clonotype was seen a few times. The chain carries TRBV6-2 or TRBV6-3 and TRBJ1-1; 7 positions match TRBD1. The CDR3 is made up of 13 amino acids. V dropped 6 bases and J dropped 7; count of bases not matched to a gene: 8. CDR1 and CDR2 (germline): MNHEY, SVGEGT. This chain's CDR3 is CASSHRDRFEAFF. CDR3 in DNA: TGTGCCAGCAGCCACCGGGACAGATTTGAAGCTTTCTTT.

J is TRBJ2-2 and V is TRBV29-1, with D possibly being TRBD1 or TRBD2 (5 bases each). Germline V CDR1 and CDR2: SQVTM, ANQGSEA. Trimming removed 7 bases from V and 5 bases from J, with 14 bases in between. The CDR3 runs to 13 residues. The CDR3 DNA is TGCAGCGCCACTCGGGGACCTACCGGGGAGCTGTTTTTT. This translates into CSATRGPTGELFF.

CDR3 DNA sequence: TGTGCCAGCAGAGACAGACAGGGGGCAAACACTGAAGCTTTCTTT. It specifies CASRDRQGANTEAFF. V and J are TRBV25-1 and TRBJ1-1; 10 bases are a match to TRBD1. The CDR3 covers 15 residues. Trimming took 6 bases from V and 2 from J; bases not matched to a gene: 6. CDR1 and CDR2 from the germline V gene are MGHDK and SYGVNS.

On this clonotype: Lacking the conserved final phenylalanine or tryptophan, this CDR3 likely reflects a read error. The chain carries TRBV5-1 and TRBJ2-3; the match to TRBD2 covers 16 bases. J was trimmed by 6 bases and V by 3 bases; bases with no gene match: 7. From germline, CDR1 is SGHRS and CDR2 YFSETQ. The CDR3 covers 17 residues. CDR3 region: CASSSGTSGRAGDTQYI. The CDR3 DNA reads as TGCGCCAGCAGCTCCGGGACTAGCGGGAGGGCCGGTGATACGCAGTATATT.